What follows are 2 T cell receptor beta chains derived from one specimen sequenced in a study of PD-1 blockade in classical Hodgkin lymphoma. Sample time point: cycle 4 day 1 (C4D1), after less than 7 weeks of nivolumab. Brentuximab vedotin exposure varied among the patients, all of whom had relapsed after autologous stem cell transplantation. Clones were sequenced by immunoSEQ multiplex PCR, and TCRdb holds only the in-frame ones, with some missing. The table has 50,000 or so clones, 90% seen once. The material sequenced was peripheral blood mononuclear cells (PBMCs), taken before the fourth cycle of nivolumab. The receptors shown here come from a human donor with classical Hodgkin lymphoma.

The chain carries TRBV18 and TRBJ2-1, with 8 bases lining up with TRBD2. Germline trimming cut 3 bases from V and 5 bases from J; bases unmatched to any gene: 6. CDR3 length equals 15 residues. Germline values: CDR1 KGHSH, CDR2 LQKENI. DNA for the CDR3: TGTGCCAGCTCACCCCCGGGACTAGGGGACAATGAGCAGTTCTTC. This gives the protein CASSPPGLGDNEQFF.

J is TRBJ2-1 and V is TRBV27; TRBD2 matches at 9 bases. V dropped 6 bases and J dropped 5; count of bases not matched to a gene: 23. CDR3 length: 20 residues. Per the germline V gene, CDR1 is MNHEY and CDR2 is SMNVEV (reference sequence). CDR3 in amino acids: CASRLKGGGSGRRWNNEQFF. For the CDR3, the DNA is TGTGCCAGCAGACTTAAGGGGGGGGGTAGCGGGAGAAGGTGGAACAATGAGCAGTTCTTC.